Given below is one TCR beta chain in context. Patients from Seattle were sampled longitudinally, starting during active infection. The entry originates in a study of blood T cell repertoires in COVID-19. Study information: Researchers got acute and convalescent COVID-19 samples from the United States, Italy and Spain. From T cells, B-cell-depleted T cells, or PBMCs came the material, which was cDNA or gDNA.

Study processing details: Amplified reference gene primers provided the basis for estimating nucleated cell counts. Produced via immunoSEQ multiplex PCR; TCRdb's table is partial and in-frame only. Clonal size and the V and J genes are those of that table, whereas D and trimming came from the DNA. This repertoire shows 330,000 or so clones, approximately 89% found once; its top ten account for over 3.5%. Germline CDR1 is SGHDN and CDR2 is FVKESK. The CDR3 is made up of 16 amino acids. V was cut by 4 bases and J by 0 bases, with 13 bases left in between. The receptor was derived from an older woman with COVID-19, enrolled during active disease. Source material: peripheral blood. The gene calls are TRBV14 and TRBJ1-3; D uncertain. CDR3 region: CASSLNAGSSGNTIYF. The CDR3 DNA follows: TGTGCCAGCAGCCTCAACGCGGGAAGCTCTGGAAACACCATATATTTT. The complete variable domain, with remaining parts taken from reference TRBV14 and TRBJ1-3, reads EAGVTQFPSHSVIEKGQTVTLRCDPISGHDNLYWYRRVMGKEIKFLLHFVKESKQDESGMPNNRFLAERTGGTYSTLKVQPAELEDSGVYFCASSLNAGSSGNTIYFGEGSWLTVV.